This is a list of T cell receptor beta chains from one sample in a study of blood T cell repertoires in COVID-19. Sequenced by immunoSEQ multiplex PCR; TCRdb stores in-frame clones only, minus some. The table has 300,000 or so clones, around 87% seen once. The sample consisted of peripheral blood. All receptors come from a man aged 50 or older with active or convalescent COVID-19. The CDR3 runs from the conserved cysteine through the conserved F or W. D genes are given only for firm matches. Size values are once, few and many counts, or a class for expanded clones, and some rows have none.

>TRBV14|TRBJ1-2|.|.
TGTGCCAGCAGCCAAGACAGGCATTCCTATGGCTACACCTTC
CASSQDRHSYGYTF
>TRBV7-2|TRBJ2-2|.|.
TGTGCCAGCAGCTCCCCAAACACCGGGGAGCTGTTTTTT
CASSSPNTGELFF
>TRBV10-3|TRBJ2-1|.|.
TGTGCCATCAGTGAGTCGATGGGAAAACAGGTAAAGAGCTCCTACAATGAGCAGTTCTTC
CAISESMGKQVKSSYNEQFF
>TRBV19|TRBJ1-4|.|.
TGTGCCAGTAGTAAGATGCAGGGGAATGAAAAACTGTTTTTT
CASSKMQGNEKLFF
>TRBV11-3|TRBJ1-1|.|TRBD1
TGTGCCAGCAGCATCGACAGGGGAGCTGGAGCTTTCTTT
CASSIDRGAGAFF
>TRBV5-1|TRBJ1-2|.|TRBD1
TGCGCCAGCAGCTTAACAGGGGGTAGGGACTATGGCTACACCTTC
CASSLTGGRDYGYTF
>TRBV27|TRBJ1-6|.|TRBD1
TGTGCCAGCAGTTTGATCGGACAGGAGAATAATTCACCCCTCCACTTT
CASSLIGQENNSPLHF
>TRBV19|TRBJ1-5|few|.
TGTGCCAGTAGACGGGAGGCAGGATATAGCAATCAGCCCCAGCATTTT
CASRREAGYSNQPQHF
>TRBV4-1|TRBJ1-2|.|.
TGCGCCAGCAGCCAAGATGTTCGTTCAGATGGCTACACCTTC
CASSQDVRSDGYTF
>TRBV19|TRBJ1-5|.|.
TGTGCCAGTAGTATAAACAGGGTGACGCCCCAGCATTTT
CASSINRVTPQHF
>TRBV28|TRBJ2-1|.|TRBD2
TGTGCCAGCAGTCAAACTAGCGGGGGCTCCTACAATGAGCAGTTCTTC
CASSQTSGGSYNEQFF
>TRBV5-5|TRBJ1-1|.|.
TGTGCCAGCAGCTCGGGTCCCGGAGGGCTAGATAACACTGAAGCTTTCTTT
CASSSGPGGLDNTEAFF
>TRBV5-1|TRBJ2-1|.|.
TGCGCCAGCAGCCTGGCCCGGGGCTCCTACAATGAGCAGTTCTTC
CASSLARGSYNEQFF
>TRBV2|TRBJ1-6|.|.
TGTGCCAGCAGAAACAGGGTTTCACCCCTCCACTTT
CASRNRVSPLHF
>TRBV18|TRBJ1-1|.|TRBD1
TGTGCCAGCTCACCGGACAGGGACACTGAAGCTTTCTTT
CASSPDRDTEAFF
>TRBV9|TRBJ2-5|.|TRBD1
TGTGCCAGCAGCGTTCAGGGACAGGGTCATGAGACCCAGTACTTC
CASSVQGQGHETQYF
>TRBV5-1|TRBJ2-1|.|.
TGCGCCAGCAGCTCAGGGAGCAGGGGTGCGCAGTTCTTC
CASSSGSRGAQFF
>TRBV6-5|TRBJ1-3|.|.
TGTGCCAGCAGTTTTATTCCAGAAGCTGGAAACACCATATATTTT
CASSFIPEAGNTIYF
>TRBV19|TRBJ1-2|once|TRBD1
TGTGCCAGTAGTAGCCCCAGACAGGGAAGGAACTATGGCTACACCTTC
CASSSPRQGRNYGYTF
>TRBV5-5|TRBJ1-6|.|.
TGTGCCAGCAGCTTACAGGGTCCAGGCTCACCCCTCCACTTT
CASSLQGPGSPLHF
>TRBV7-2|TRBJ1-5|once|TRBD1
TGTGCCAGCAGCCCGACAGGGGGAAATCAGCCCCAGCATTTT
CASSPTGGNQPQHF
>TRBV2|TRBJ1-1|once|.
TGTGCCAGCAGTTCGACTGGCACTGAAGCTTTCTTT
CASSSTGTEAFF
>TRBV7-9|TRBJ2-1|once|TRBD2
TGTGCCAGCAGCAGACTAGCGGGGAACAATGAGCAGTTCTTC
CASSRLAGNNEQFF
>TRBV5-1|TRBJ2-7|.|TRBD1
TGCGCCAGCAGCCTGGACAGGGCCGCCTACGAGCAGTACTTC
CASSLDRAAYEQYF
>TRBV11-2|TRBJ2-6|.|TRBD2
TGTGCCAGCAGCTTAGCCCCGGGAGGGGGGAGCTCTGGGGCCAACGTCCTGACTTTC
CASSLAPGGGSSGANVLTF
>TRBV18|TRBJ2-5|.|.
TGTGCCAGCTCCCGGACAGAGCTAGAGACCCAGTACTTC
CASSRTELETQYF
>TRBV24-1|TRBJ1-5|.|.
TGTGCCACCAGTGATGGGGCAGGAAGCAATCAGCCCCAGCATTTT
CATSDGAGSNQPQHF
>TRBV9|TRBJ1-2|.|TRBD1
TGTGCCAGCAGCACCGGGACAGGGGAATCTGGCTACACCTTC
CASSTGTGESGYTF
>TRBV6-5|TRBJ1-2|.|.
TGTGCCAGCAGTTACTCGAGGGGGAACTATGGCTACACCTTC
CASSYSRGNYGYTF
>TRBV18|TRBJ2-1|.|.
TGTGCCAGCTCACCACGGGGCCGGGCTAACTATGAGCAGTTCTTC
CASSPRGRANYEQFF
>TRBV5-4|TRBJ2-2|.|TRBD1
TGTGCCAGCAGCGCTGGACAGGGGGCGGGCGGGGAGCTGTTTTTT
CASSAGQGAGGELFF
>TRBV27|TRBJ2-1|once|TRBD1
TGTGCCAGCAGTCCCTACAGGGGGTCCTACAATGAGCAGTTCTTC
CASSPYRGSYNEQFF
>TRBV6-6|TRBJ2-3|.|TRBD2
TGTGCCAGCAGTTACGCGGCCGGGAGGGCTGGAGATACGCAGTATTTT
CASSYAAGRAGDTQYF
>TRBV7-2|TRBJ2-7|.|TRBD1
TGTGCCAGCAGCTTAGCAGGGACAGGGTTCCACGAGCAGTACTTC
CASSLAGTGFHEQYF
>TRBV30|TRBJ1-1|once|.
TGTGCCTGGAGTGAGCGGACCACTGAAGCTTTCTTT
CAWSERTTEAFF
>TRBV29-1|TRBJ1-1|.|TRBD1
TGCAGCGGGCAAAACAGGGGGAACACTGAAGCTTTCTTT
CSGQNRGNTEAFF
>TRBV18|TRBJ2-2|.|.
TGTGCCAGCTCACCTTCTTTCGGACTATCCGGGGACACCGGGGAGCTGTTTTTT
CASSPSFGLSGDTGELFF
>TRBV7-8|TRBJ1-2|few|.
TGTGCCAGCAGCTTAACGAGGGATAACTATGGCTACACCTTC
CASSLTRDNYGYTF
>TRBV9|TRBJ1-4|once|.
TGTGCCAGCAGCTCAAGGAGCCTGGATGAAAAACTGTTTTTT
CASSSRSLDEKLFF
>TRBV10-3|TRBJ1-2|few|.
TGTGCCATCAGTGGTAGTAACTATGGCTACACCTTC
CAISGSNYGYTF
>TRBV28|TRBJ1-5|.|.
TGTGCCAGCAGCCCCACGGTGGGGGGTGGCAATCAGCCCCAGCATTTT
CASSPTVGGGNQPQHF
>TRBV27|TRBJ2-3|.|TRBD2
TGTGCCAGCAGACTGATAGCGGGAGCAAGTACAGATACGCAGTATTTT
CASRLIAGASTDTQYF
>TRBV5-1|TRBJ2-3|.|TRBD2
TGCGCCAGCAGCATTCGGACTAGCGGGGGGCAAGATACGCAGTATTTT
CASSIRTSGGQDTQYF
>TRBV9|TRBJ2-5|.|TRBD1
TGTGCCAGCAGCCCACGACAGGGGGTGGGAGAGACCCAGTACTTC
CASSPRQGVGETQYF
>TRBV28|TRBJ1-1|.|TRBD1
TGTGCCAGCAGTTTGGGACAGGCGGGGACTGAAGCTTTCTTT
CASSLGQAGTEAFF
>TRBV27|TRBJ2-7|.|.
TGTGCCAGCAGTTTAGGTGGGCCGGCCTACGAGCAGTACTTC
CASSLGGPAYEQYF
>TRBV2|TRBJ1-1|.|TRBD1
TGTGCCAGCAGAGCAGGGGGCGGCACTGAAGCTTTCTTT
CASRAGGGTEAFF
>TRBV15|TRBJ1-2|.|.
TGTGCCACCAGCAGAGGGAGCTATGGCTACACCTTC
CATSRGSYGYTF
>TRBV15|TRBJ1-5|.|.
TGTGCCACCAGCAGAGATCTCGGCAATCAGCCCCAGCATTTT
CATSRDLGNQPQHF
>TRBV24-1|TRBJ1-1|few|TRBD1
TGTGCCACCAGTCCGGGACAGGGGGACACTGAAGCTTTCTTT
CATSPGQGDTEAFF